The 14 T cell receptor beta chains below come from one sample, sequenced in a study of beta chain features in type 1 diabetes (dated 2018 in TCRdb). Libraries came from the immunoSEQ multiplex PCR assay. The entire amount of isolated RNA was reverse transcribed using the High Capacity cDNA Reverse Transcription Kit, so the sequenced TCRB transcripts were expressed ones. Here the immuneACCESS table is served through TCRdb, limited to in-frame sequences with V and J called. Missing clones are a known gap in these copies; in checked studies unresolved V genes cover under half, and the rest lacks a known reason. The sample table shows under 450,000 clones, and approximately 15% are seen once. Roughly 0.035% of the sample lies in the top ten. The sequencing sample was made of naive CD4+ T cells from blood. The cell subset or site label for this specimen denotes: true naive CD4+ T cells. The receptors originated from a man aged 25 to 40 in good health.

CDR3: CASSSLNPIDYGYTF. The CDR3 DNA is TGTGCCAGCAGCTCGTTGAACCCCATTGACTATGGCTACACCTTC. V is TRBV11-2 and J is TRBJ1-2; D ambiguous. Trimming stripped 4 bases from V and 3 bases from J, with 15 bases between. CDR1 is SGHAT and CDR2 is FQNNGV in the germline V gene. This CDR3 comprises 15 residues.

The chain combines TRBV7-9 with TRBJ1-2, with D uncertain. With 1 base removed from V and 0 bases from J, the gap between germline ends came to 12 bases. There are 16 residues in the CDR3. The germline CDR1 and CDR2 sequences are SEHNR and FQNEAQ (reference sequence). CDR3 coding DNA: TGTGCCAGCAGCTTAGTGGCCGGAATCGCTAACTATGGCTACACCTTC. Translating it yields CASSLVAGIANYGYTF.

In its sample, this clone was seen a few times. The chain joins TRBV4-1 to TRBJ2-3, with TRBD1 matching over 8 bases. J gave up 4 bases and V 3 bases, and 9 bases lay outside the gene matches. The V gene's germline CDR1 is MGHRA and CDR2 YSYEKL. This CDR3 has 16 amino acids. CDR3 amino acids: CASSQFGQGAADTQYF. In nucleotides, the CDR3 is TGCGCCAGCAGCCAGTTCGGGCAGGGGGCCGCAGATACGCAGTATTTT.

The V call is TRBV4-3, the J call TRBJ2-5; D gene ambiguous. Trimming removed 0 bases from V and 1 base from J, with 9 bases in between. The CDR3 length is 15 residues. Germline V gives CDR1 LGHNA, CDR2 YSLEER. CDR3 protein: CASSQDFGPQETQYF. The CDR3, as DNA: TGCGCCAGCAGCCAAGATTTTGGACCCCAAGAGACCCAGTACTTC.

CDR3 nucleotides: TGTGCCAGCTCACCACCTAATCCCGGGACAGGGGCTCCTTCTTGGTTCTTC. Translation gives CASSPPNPGTGAPSWFF. The V call is TRBV18, the J call TRBJ2-1, with 10 bases fitting TRBD1. This CDR3 contains 17 residues. Per germline, CDR1 KGHSH and CDR2 LQKENI. Unmatched junction bases numbered 17, after V lost 0 bases and J lost 15 bases.

CDR3 sequence: CAWSSIPLAGVGNEQFF. The CDR3, as DNA: TGTGCCTGGAGTTCTATCCCCCTAGCGGGAGTCGGGAATGAGCAGTTCTTC. The rearrangement links TRBV30 to TRBJ2-1, with TRBD2 matching over 10 bases. V dropped 2 bases and J dropped 7; count of bases not matched to a gene: 14. Germline V gene lookup returns CDR1 GTSNPN and CDR2 SVGIG (reference sequence). This CDR3 is 17 amino acids long.

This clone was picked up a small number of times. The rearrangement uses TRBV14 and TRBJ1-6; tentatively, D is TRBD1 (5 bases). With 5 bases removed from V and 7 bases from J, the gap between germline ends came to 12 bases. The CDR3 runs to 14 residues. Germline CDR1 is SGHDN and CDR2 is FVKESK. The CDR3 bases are TGTGCCAGCAGCTTACCAGGGTTGAATTCACCCCTCCACTTT. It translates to CASSLPGLNSPLHF. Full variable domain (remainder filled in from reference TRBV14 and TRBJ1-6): EAGVTQFPSHSVIEKGQTVTLRCDPISGHDNLYWYRRVMGKEIKFLLHFVKESKQDESGMPNNRFLAERTGGTYSTLKVQPAELEDSGVYFCASSLPGLNSPLHFGNGTRLTVT.

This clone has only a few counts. Here the CDR3 DNA reads TGTGCCTGGAAGAAGACGACAGCGAATGAAAAACTGTTTTTT. Translated: CAWKKTTANEKLFF. This chain connects TRBV30 to TRBJ1-4; tentatively, D is TRBD1 (5 bases). Germline V gives CDR1 GTSNPN, CDR2 SVGIG (reference sequence). Between the trimmed V and J ends, which lost 4 bases and 5 bases, there was a span of 14 bases. The CDR3 sequence is 14 residues long.

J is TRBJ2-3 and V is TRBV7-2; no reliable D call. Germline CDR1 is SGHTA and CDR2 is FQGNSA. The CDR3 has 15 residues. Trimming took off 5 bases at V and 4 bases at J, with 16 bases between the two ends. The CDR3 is CASSTTAMGADTQYF. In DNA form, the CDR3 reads TGTGCCAGCAGCACCACAGCAATGGGTGCAGATACGCAGTATTTT.

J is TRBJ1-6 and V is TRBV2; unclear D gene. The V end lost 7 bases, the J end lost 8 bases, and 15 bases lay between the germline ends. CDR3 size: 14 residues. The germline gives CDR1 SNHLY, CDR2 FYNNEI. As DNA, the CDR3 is TGTGCCAGCAACCCCTCAATCGGGTATTCACCCCTCCACTTT. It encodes CASNPSIGYSPLHF.

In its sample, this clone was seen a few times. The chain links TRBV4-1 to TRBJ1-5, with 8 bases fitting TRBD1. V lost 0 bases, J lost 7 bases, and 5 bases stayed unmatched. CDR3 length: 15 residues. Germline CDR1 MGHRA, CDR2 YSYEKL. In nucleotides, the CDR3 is TGCGCCAGCAGCCAAGAGACAGGGGTGGGACAGCCCCAGCATTTT. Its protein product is CASSQETGVGQPQHF.

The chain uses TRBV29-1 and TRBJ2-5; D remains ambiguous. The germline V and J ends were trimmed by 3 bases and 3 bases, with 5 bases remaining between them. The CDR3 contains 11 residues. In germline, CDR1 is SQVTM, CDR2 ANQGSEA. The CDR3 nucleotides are TGCAGCGTTGAGCCAGAAGAGACCCAGTACTTC. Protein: CSVEPEETQYF.

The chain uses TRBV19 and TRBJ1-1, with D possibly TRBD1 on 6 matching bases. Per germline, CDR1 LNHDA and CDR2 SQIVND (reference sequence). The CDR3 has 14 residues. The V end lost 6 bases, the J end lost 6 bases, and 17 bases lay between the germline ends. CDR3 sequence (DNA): TGTGCCAGTAGCAACCTAGGACAGTACCCTGAAGCTTTCTTT. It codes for CASSNLGQYPEAFF.

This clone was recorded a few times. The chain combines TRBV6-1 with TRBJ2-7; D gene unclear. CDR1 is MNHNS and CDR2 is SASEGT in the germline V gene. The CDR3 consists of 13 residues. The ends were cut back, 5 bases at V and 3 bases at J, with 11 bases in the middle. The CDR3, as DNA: TGTGCCAGCAGTAGGACGGAATACTACGAGCAGTACGTC. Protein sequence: CASSRTEYYEQYV.